The TCR beta chain described here comes from a study of blood T cell repertoires in COVID-19 (dated by TCRdb to 2018 to 2020). Some background on the complete study: The collaborator samples originated in the United States, Italy and Spain and spanned the acute and convalescent phases of COVID-19. The prospective study material was composed of cDNA or gDNA derived from T cells, B-cell-depleted T cells, or PBMCs. The dataset comprised deeply sampled blood TCRbeta repertoires from subjects exposed to, actively infected with, or recovered from COVID-19. The repertoires were released in a freely available public database meant as a resource for research on the immune response to SARS-CoV-2. The samples were drawn from the first 160 participants of the ongoing ImmuneRACE study and from under 1,500 subjects provided by 6 global collaborators. A de-identified subject ID, COVID-19 status, age in years and sex were almost always included in the sample metadata. Where available, HLA class I and class II types were taken from metadata supplied by the sample provider and were not determined by assay-based typing.

From V the trimming removes 1 base and from J it removes 5 bases, while the gene matches leave 5 bases of the junction unaccounted for. The CDR3, from cysteine to phenylalanine, totals 15 residues. Just the 45-base CDR3 DNA is kept, in frame starting at base 1. The germline V gene (reference sequence) gives CDR1 as LNHNV and CDR2 as YYDKDF. Results the study describes overall, beyond this receptor: Clinical and demographic metadata were provided uncurated, with the amount varying by source and participant.

TCRbeta CDR3 regions were amplified from genomic DNA by means of the immunoSEQ Assay, a bias-controlled multiplex PCR. As for the authors' bioinformatics: Within the assay, amplification of reference gene primers was used to estimate how many nucleated cells each sample contained. Sequence reads were collapsed and filtered to measure the absolute abundance of every unique TCRbeta CDR3 rearrangement. For each sample, productive Simpson clonality was calculated as the square root of Simpson's diversity index across productive rearrangements. Not all clones reach the TCRdb copy of this immuneACCESS table, which keeps in-frame sequences only. Checked studies attribute under half of the gap to unresolved V genes and leave the rest unexplained. The DNA gave D and trimming, while V, J and clone size come from that table. For this sample there are more than 250,000 clones; nearly 90% appear just once. Less than 2% of the sample is taken by the ten largest.

On this clone: What antigen it recognizes has not been identified. No base qualities exist here, and no much larger clone lies one base off it.

In the prospective study, participants were roughly 18 to 95 years old, resided in about 25 geographic areas of the United States, and were enrolled through a virtual design. In the prospective study, participants were assigned to cohorts based on the clinical history participants reported in a screening survey and a study questionnaire. Each participant in the prospective study had whole blood, serum and a nasopharyngeal or oropharyngeal swab collected by mobile phlebotomists. Participants in the prospective study had the option to provide additional blood draws and questionnaires over a roughly 2-month period. Prospective study blood samples were shipped either frozen or at room temperature before DNA extraction.

The TCR comes from a woman aged 18-35 years with acute COVID-19. Specimen: PBMCs or T cells enriched from blood (not recorded which). The chain is encoded by TRBV15 joined to TRBJ2-5, with TRBD1 identical over 9 junction bases. The CDR3 reads CATSRGTGGGETQYF. The DNA sequence follows: TGTGCCACCAGCAGAGGTACAGGGGGCGGTGAGACCCAGTACTTC.